The sequence of this T cell receptor (beta chain) was determined in a study of cytomegalovirus exposure and HLA in healthy donors (dated by TCRdb to between 2016 and 2019). In terms of the full investigation: An earlier analysis of approximately 550 of the donors reported 250 to 300 Gb of sequence data and roughly 110 million unique TCR beta sequences from 150 million to 200 million T cells. In an earlier analysis of 500 to 650 of the donors, high-throughput TCR beta sequencing was used to judge whether each TCR beta V gene segment behaved as functional or pseudogenic. A later genetic analysis used genome-wide SNP genotypes for 398 of the 666 donors, treating that subset as a discovery cohort. To study patterns of TCR occurrence, a later analysis re-analyzed previously published TCR beta repertoires from under 750 donors and added high-resolution HLA genotyping. The study combined high-throughput TCR immunosequencing, statistical association of individual TCRs with disease status, and machine learning to predict cytomegalovirus infection status. The study aimed to test whether cataloging public T cell receptors could reveal signatures of past pathogen exposure. Five DR-DQ haplotypes were treated as single units for association and clustering because of strong linkage in the cohort. In addition to the first cohort of around 670 subjects, a separate validation cohort of 120 different subjects was used. About 300 gigabases of sequencing data and roughly 81 million unique TCR sequences made up an early release that covered 640 HLA-typed donors. Across approximately 400 genotyped donors of the cohort, an average of about 220,000 unique TCR beta nucleotide sequences per donor were sequenced, and 15% to 20% of those sequences were non-productive. Rather than drawing on any new phenotypic data, the later analysis identified candidate immune exposures from TCR beta sequences and the way those sequences occurred across donors. Of the approximately 370 genotyped donors, 65% to 90% were placed in the genetic ancestry cluster associated with self-reported Caucasian donors. Donor age, sex, ethnicity and CMV serostatus were compiled together with the repertoire data. The study profiled the T cell repertoires of 666 subjects by immunosequencing and related them to cytomegalovirus serostatus. HLA typing covered class I and class II loci at four-digit resolution. Every repertoire in the discovery cohort had been generated on one and the same sequencing platform. Typing coverage varied by locus: roughly 620-630 donors for A, B, C, DRB1 and DQB1; roughly 510 for DQA1; about 590 for DPA1; 450 to 480 for DPB1. General conclusions and limits of the study: Linkage disequilibrium might explain the correlated functional status among segregating V segments, but an unknown experimental factor could not be ruled out. At a false discovery rate of 0.05, a later analysis linked roughly 17,000 TCR beta sequences to specific HLA alleles. Because counts were too low, roughly 16 rarely observed V segments, including chromosome 9 orphons, were excluded from the earlier analysis of around 590 of the donors. Most TCR sequences were observed very rarely across donors, whereas some public TCRs were present in many individuals. In a later analysis, most CMV-associated TCR beta chains were found to appear HLA-restricted, with HLA associations seemingly driven largely by CMV exposure. A later analysis found that TCR association rates varied across HLA loci, with DRB1 alleles showing the most associated TCRs and HLA-C alleles the fewest. A further reported finding was that TCR beta sequences accurately predicted the HLA-A and HLA-B alleles for most subjects in the first cohort. The presence/absence analyses assumed that sequencing depth was roughly uniform across donors, and that assumption may not be true. The classifier was reported to diagnose cytomegalovirus status with high specificity and sensitivity in both the original cohort and the validation cohort. In this cohort, only TCR beta chains were sequenced, and detectable features were limited by the absence of alpha or paired-chain data. It was suggested by the authors that the approach could potentially be generalized to other disease states and immunological phenotypes. Because some donors lacked HLA typing at each locus, the association tests relied only on the typed subset. CMV serostatus was the only immune exposure information available for the cohort. A later analysis found that HLA-associated TCR beta chains were more clonally expanded and had lower generation probabilities than equally common non-associated chains. A later analysis reported that several top co-occurrence clusters appeared linked to parvovirus B19, influenza, CMV and Epstein-Barr virus. In vitro tests confirmed that a few of the cytomegalovirus-associated TCR beta chains recognize cytomegalovirus antigens. According to a later genetic analysis, donors in an Asian-associated ancestry cluster had fewer N-insertions in productive TCRs than the roughly 670-donor mean. V-gene and J-gene trimming of TCR beta chains was associated with a missense DCLRE1C variant in a later genetic analysis, and the association was replicated in an independent cohort. A total of 150 or so TCR beta chains were listed by the study as associated with cytomegalovirus. Some IMGT-functional V segments, including TRBV6-2 and TRBV6-3, could not be told apart with the 87-base-pair reads, so those segments were excluded. A group of highly shared sequence variants was considered likely to be a technical artifact of the sequencing pipeline. An earlier analysis of approximately 590 of the donors showed that most TCR beta V segments appeared in productive rearrangements either about 87% or about 30% of the time, which broadly matched IMGT annotations. When HLA alleles, especially DR and DQ, strongly co-occurred, attributing TCR associations to individual alleles was difficult.

The germline V gene supplies CDR1 SGHRS and CDR2 YFSETQ. V and J are truncated by 4 bases and 2 bases respectively, leaving an intervening sequence of 18 bases. The CDR3 measures 16 amino acids from cysteine to phenylalanine. The sequence is cut down to CDR3 DNA, 48 bases in frame from base 1. The library was produced with the immunoSEQ multiplex PCR assay. For the multiplex PCR, a mixture combining 60 forward primers for TCR Vbeta segments and 13 reverse primers for TCR Jbeta segments was used. The CDR3 region of rearranged TCR beta genes was amplified from genomic DNA by a multiplex PCR assay. The Illumina HiSeq System was used to sequence the amplified TCR beta libraries as 87-base-pair reads. In the source study's methods: A later analysis tallied roughly 80 million unique TCR beta chains across the 700 or so repertoires, and some 10 million of those chains were shared by two or more donors. A nearest-neighbor algorithm error-corrected the raw reads and collapsed the reads into unique sequences, merging closely related sequences to remove PCR and sequencing errors. To assign V, D and J gene segments, CDR3 sequences were aligned to IMGT reference sequences. Each retained sequence needed at least a six-nucleotide match to both a V gene segment and a J gene segment. A rearrangement was called productive if the CDR3 had no stop codons and remained in frame with V and J, and every other rearrangement was called non-productive. CDR3 was defined by IMGT convention, running from the second conserved V-encoded cysteine to the conserved J-encoded phenylalanine. The earlier analysis of 587 of the donors excluded sequences that lacked an unambiguous match to a single V gene segment. In an earlier analysis of almost 600 of the donors, a V segment was called functional when productive rearrangements were above 56.7%, and segregating when the standard deviation between donors exceeded 5%. A statistical classification framework was built for diagnosing cytomegalovirus status from the catalog of TCR beta chain sequences. V and J gene assignment, in a later analysis, came from comparing TCR nucleotide sequences with IMGT/GENE-DB human TR gene sequences. Using the TCRdist pipeline, a later analysis assigned CDR3 sequences along with most-parsimonious VDJ recombination scenarios. A later analysis defined each TCR beta chain by its CDR3 amino acid sequence plus V-gene family, and excluded reads lacking a unique V-gene family. A later analysis removed several hundred highly shared, low-generation-probability nucleotide sequences to deal with suspected cross-contamination and a sequencing artifact. In a later analysis, a clonal expansion index was calculated for each public chain from normalized within-repertoire ranks of inferred template counts. Generation probabilities in a later analysis came from a VDJ recombination model fitted to out-of-frame rearrangements, and those results were checked against IGoR. Hypergeometric tests were used in a later analysis to score TCR-TCR, TCR-HLA and TCR-CMV co-occurrence, with a repertoire-size bias correction applied to the TCR pairs. To estimate false discovery rates, a later analysis permuted the HLA or CMV assignments 20 times. A later analysis grouped co-occurring TCRs with DBSCAN, adding TCRdist sequence similarity when clustering within HLA-allele-positive subsets. Repertoires with fewer than 30,000 or more than 120,000 public chains were left out of co-occurrence clustering, as were five repertoires with anomalous nucleotide sharing. In TCRdb, the immuneACCESS table is reduced to in-frame sequences with V and J assigned. These tables do not hold every clone; where another copy was compared, an unresolved V gene accounts for under half, and the others remain unexplained. The V and J calls and clone size are taken from that table; D and trimming were inferred from the DNA. The sample includes about 130,000 clones, with approximately 83% observed a single time. The ten largest clones represent around 1.2% of the sample.

The cohort consisted of hundreds of healthy bone marrow donors. At the time of sampling, all cohort members were nominally healthy, though unrecorded immune exposures were likely present. The donor tested CMV seronegative, placing the donor among the approximately 400 seronegative members of the cohort. Each donor provided a peripheral blood sample, and peripheral blood mononuclear cells were used for TCR beta sequencing. Genomic DNA extraction from the blood cell samples was performed with the Qiagen DNeasy Blood Extraction Kit. Note on this clone: The antigen it binds to is not known. Per-base quality was not reported, and no clone a single base away is much larger than it.

The rearranged chain carries TRBV5-1 and TRBJ1-2, with the D gene uncertain. The receptor was derived from a girl aged 2 to 10 in good health and CMV-seronegative. The sequenced sample was PBMCs. The DNA reads TGCGCCAGCAGCCCCGGAGGCGGAGGGAGGAACTATGGCTACACCTTC. Translated, this is CASSPGGGGRNYGYTF. The full variable domain, with segments outside the CDR3 supplied by the reference TRBV5-1 and TRBJ1-2 proteins, appears as KAGVTQTPRYLIKTRGQQVTLSCSPISGHRSVSWYQQTPGQGLQFLFEYFSETQRNKGNFPGRFSGRQFSNSRSEMNVSTLELGDSALYLCASSPGGGGRNYGYTFGSGTRLTVV.